This TCR beta chain was documented in a study of T-cell memory formation after mild COVID-19. Study details: TCR clusters were mostly donor specific.

V lost 4 bases and J lost 1, with 13 bases in between. This CDR3 comprises 16 residues. Germline CDR1 LGHDT, CDR2 YNNKEL (reference sequence). One entry per CDR3 protein results from TCRdb running MiXCR on the 5' RACE reads. Of 200,000 or so distinct CDR3 sequences in the sample, around 15% were seen once. The chain joins TRBV3-1 to TRBJ2-2; D might be TRBD2 (6 bases). The sequence was collected from an adult woman who had mild COVID-19 (a few samples of this study predate the infection). Cell type and time point are not known. Sequenced material: PBMCs or a T cell subset sorted from them (not recorded which). CDR3 amino acids: CASSPHLARNTGELFF. The CDR3 DNA reads as TGTGCCAGCAGCCCCCACCTAGCGCGGAACACCGGGGAGCTGTTTTTT.